This T cell receptor (beta chain) was sequenced for a study of shared clonotypes between healthy human individuals. In the naive CD8 group, cells lacked CD45RO and were positively selected for CCR7, so terminally differentiated effector memory CD45RA+ cells were left out. Under the authors' procedure: Junction-only sequences without quality scores came from ImmunoSEQ, so filtering differed. Clones were sequenced by immunoSEQ multiplex PCR, and TCRdb holds only the in-frame ones, with some missing. The D gene and trimming were derived from the DNA, and the V and J assignments and clone size from that table. Here the sample spans roughly 2 million clones, about 95% being singletons. V lost 2 bases, J lost 0 bases, and 14 bases lay in between. The CDR3 runs 15 residues. CDR1 is GTSNPN and CDR2 is SVGIG in the germline V gene (reference sequence).

The clonotype originates from a man in his late teens or twenties in good health. The V and J genes are TRBV30 and TRBJ2-7; weak D call: TRBD2 (6 bases). The sample comprised naive CD8+ T cells sorted from blood. CDR3 sequence reads: CAWSQVADHSYEQYF. In DNA form, the CDR3 reads TGTGCCTGGAGTCAAGTAGCGGACCACTCCTACGAGCAGTACTTC.